This T cell receptor (beta chain) appears in the sequencing data of a study of shared clonotypes between healthy human individuals. Study at large: CD4 naive and CD4 memory each took three plates per donor, while CD8 naive took two and CD8 memory one. The study, taken as a whole, reports: In a handful of donors, about 5% of naive CD4 clonotypes appeared in common.

Trimming left V 6 bases short and J 2 bases short, with 17 bases between. Germline V gene sequence: CDR1 MDHEN, CDR2 SYDVKM. CDR3 length: 15 residues. Replicate PCRs from sorted subsets contained roughly 190 ng DNA, which is 31,000 or so T cell genomes. Repertoires were generated with immunoSEQ multiplex PCR, while TCRdb's copy carries only in-frame clones and drops some. This sample has approximately 940,000 clones, with about three quarters found just once. This clone was observed once. Its antigen is as yet unknown. Material for sequencing was memory CD4+ T cells sorted from blood. The subset: CD45RA-negative fraction. The chain joins TRBV28 to TRBJ2-7; D gene ambiguous. This clonotype was sampled from a man in his late teens or twenties in good health. The CDR3 DNA sequence: TGTGCCAGCAGGCCCGCACGCAAGGGTCCCTACGAGCAGTACTTC. Its translation: CASRPARKGPYEQYF.